This T cell receptor beta chain was captured by sequencing in a study of blood T cell repertoires in COVID-19. The wider study: PBMCs, B-cell-depleted T cells, or T cells were the source of the cDNA or gDNA that made up the material.

Seattle patients were enrolled during active infection and followed longitudinally. Study processing details: Counts of nucleated cells, estimated from reference gene primer amplification, were obtained. This table comes from immunoSEQ multiplex PCR, and its TCRdb copy is limited to in-frame clones, with some not included. From that table come the V and J calls and clone size; the DNA was used to work out D and trimming. This table has approximately 290,000 clones, about 85% appearing once. The V segment lost 3 bases and the J segment 5 bases; nucleotides outside the gene matches: 7. Germline V gene lookup returns CDR1 MGHDK and CDR2 SYGVNS. This CDR3 region has 16 residues.

The chain joins TRBV25-1 to TRBJ2-1; 10 nucleotides align to TRBD2. The specimen was peripheral blood. The clonotype originates from a human donor with COVID-19, enrolled during active disease. The donor label of this sample is uncertain. In nucleotides, the CDR3 is TGTGCCAGCAGTGACTACTCTAGCGGGAGTAACAATGAGCAGTTCTTC. This translates into CASSDYSSGSNNEQFF.